This T cell receptor beta chain was captured by sequencing in a study of sequential checkpoint blockade in melanoma. This CDR3 has 15 amino acids. Trimming took 6 bases from V and 2 from J; bases not matched to a gene: 10. CDR1 and CDR2 from the germline V gene are SEHNR and FQNEAQ (reference sequence). The treatment is: randomized to nivolumab then ipilimumab (arm A) or the reverse (arm B). Clones were sequenced by immunoSEQ multiplex PCR, and TCRdb holds only the in-frame ones, with some missing. The sample includes under 20,000 clones, approximately 82% of them seen just once. The TCR comes from a human donor with melanoma. The sample here was CD8+ T cells sorted from blood (inferred from file names), taken from a patient given nivolumab and ipilimumab in sequence. This chain connects TRBV7-9 to TRBJ2-7; 7 bases map to TRBD1. CDR3 DNA: TGTGCCAGCAGTCCTCCGGACAGGCAGACCTACGAGCAGTACTTC. Translation: CASSPPDRQTYEQYF.